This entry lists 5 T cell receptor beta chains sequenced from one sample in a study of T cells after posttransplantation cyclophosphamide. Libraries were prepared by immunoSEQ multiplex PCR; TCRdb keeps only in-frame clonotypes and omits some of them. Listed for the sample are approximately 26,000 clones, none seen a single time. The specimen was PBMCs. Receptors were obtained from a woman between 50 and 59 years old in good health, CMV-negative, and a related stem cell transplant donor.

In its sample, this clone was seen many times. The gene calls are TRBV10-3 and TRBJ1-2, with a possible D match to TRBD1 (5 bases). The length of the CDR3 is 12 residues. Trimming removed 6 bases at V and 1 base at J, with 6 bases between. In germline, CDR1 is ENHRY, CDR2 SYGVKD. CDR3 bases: TGTGCCATCAGAGGGGATAACTATGGCTACACCTTC. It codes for CAIRGDNYGYTF.

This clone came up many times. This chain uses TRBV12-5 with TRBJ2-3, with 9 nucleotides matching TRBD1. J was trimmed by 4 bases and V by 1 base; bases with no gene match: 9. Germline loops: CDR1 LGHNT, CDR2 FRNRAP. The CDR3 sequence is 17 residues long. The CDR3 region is CASGLGHRGRTPDTQYF. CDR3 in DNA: TGTGCTAGTGGTTTGGGTCACAGGGGGCGAACTCCAGATACGCAGTATTTT.

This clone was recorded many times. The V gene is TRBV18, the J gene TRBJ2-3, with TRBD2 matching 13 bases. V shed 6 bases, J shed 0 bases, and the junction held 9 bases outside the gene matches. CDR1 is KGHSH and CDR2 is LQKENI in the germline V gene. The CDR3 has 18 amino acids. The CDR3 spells CASSFQEGLAGSTDTQYF. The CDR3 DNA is TGTGCCAGCTCCTTCCAGGAGGGACTAGCGGGGAGCACAGATACGCAGTATTTT.

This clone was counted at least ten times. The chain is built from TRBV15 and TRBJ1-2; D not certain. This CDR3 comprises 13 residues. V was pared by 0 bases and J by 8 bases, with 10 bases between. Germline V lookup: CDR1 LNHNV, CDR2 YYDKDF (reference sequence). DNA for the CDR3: TGTGCCACCAGCAGAGATAGAGGCTGGGGCTACACCTTC. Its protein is CATSRDRGWGYTF.

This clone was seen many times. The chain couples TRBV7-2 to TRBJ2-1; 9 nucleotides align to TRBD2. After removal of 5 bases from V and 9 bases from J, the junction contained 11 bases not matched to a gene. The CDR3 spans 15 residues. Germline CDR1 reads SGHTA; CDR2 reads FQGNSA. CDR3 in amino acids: CASSPAASGIREQFF. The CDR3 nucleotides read TGTGCCAGCAGCCCGGCGGCTAGCGGGATTCGTGAGCAGTTCTTC.